The entry below describes one T cell receptor (beta chain). What it binds is not known. These data originate in a study of cytomegalovirus exposure and HLA in healthy donors. Study-wide points: A cluster of highly shared sequence variants was likely a sequencing artifact. Cytomegalovirus status, reportedly, was diagnosed with high specificity and sensitivity by the classifier. Reported findings show TCR beta sequences accurately forecast HLA-A and HLA-B alleles in most subjects.

Per germline, CDR1 LNHDA and CDR2 SQIVND (reference sequence). The CDR3 runs 11 residues. V was clipped by 9 bases and J by 8 bases, with 13 bases between them. Donors counted as nominally healthy when sampled, yet unrecorded immune exposures were likely. The PCR was carried out with 60 Vbeta primers and 13 Jbeta primers. Profiling relied on immunoSEQ multiplex PCR, and the TCRdb table lists in-frame clones only, not all of them. The table includes some 150,000 clones, roughly 78% detected once. The chain joins TRBV19 to TRBJ1-2, with D maybe TRBD1 (5 bases). This clonotype was sampled from a man aged 40-55 years in good health and CMV-seropositive. The sample taken for sequencing was PBMCs. The CDR3 region is CASDDSGGYTF. The CDR3 DNA sequence: TGTGCCAGCGATGACAGCGGGGGCTACACCTTC.